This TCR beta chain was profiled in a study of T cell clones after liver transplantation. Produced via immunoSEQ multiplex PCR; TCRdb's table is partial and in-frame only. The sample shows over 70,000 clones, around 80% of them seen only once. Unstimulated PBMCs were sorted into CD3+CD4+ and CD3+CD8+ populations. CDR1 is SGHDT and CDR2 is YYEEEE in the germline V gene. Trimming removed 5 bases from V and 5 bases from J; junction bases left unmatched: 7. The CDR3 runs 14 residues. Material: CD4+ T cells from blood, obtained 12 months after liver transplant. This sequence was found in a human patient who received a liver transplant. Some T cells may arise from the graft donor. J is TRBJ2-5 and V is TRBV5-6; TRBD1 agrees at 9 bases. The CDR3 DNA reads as TGTGCCAGCAGGGGGACAGGGAAAGGGGAGACCCAGTACTTC. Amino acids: CASRGTGKGETQYF.